These 5 T cell receptor beta chains came from one sample sequenced in a study of T cells in Graves' hyperthyroidism and ophthalmopathy. Regions amplified from RNA transcripts were the TCR beta CDR3 regions. The TCR CDR3 was amplified in a first-round RT-PCR using the HTBI primer set. MiXCR was run by TCRdb on the multiplex PCR reads, yielding one entry per CDR3 protein. The data show a few hundred thousand distinct CDR3 sequences, with 20% to 25% seen just once and 50% to 65% held by the top ten. The specimen was blood. The origin of the receptors is a woman aged 45-65 years with Graves' hyperthyroidism.

This clonotype was detected only a few times. The V and J genes are TRBV20-1 and TRBJ2-3; 8 bases agree with TRBD2. The CDR3 covers 15 residues. V was clipped by 3 bases and J by 5 bases; unmatched bases: 10. Germline V gene data show CDR1 as DFQATT and CDR2 as SNEGSKA (reference sequence). The CDR3 spells CSASSGRARLDTQYF. The CDR3 bases are TGCAGTGCTAGTTCCGGGAGGGCCAGATTAGATACGCAGTATTTT.

In its sample, this clonotype was seen once. The chain is built from TRBV29-1 and TRBJ2-5, with D perhaps TRBD2 (5 bases). Trimming shortened V by 4 bases and J by 3 bases, and 18 bases separated the two germline ends. Germline V CDR1 and CDR2: SQVTM, ANQGSEA. The CDR3 is made up of 15 amino acids. The CDR3 sequence: CSVVYAGEEEETQYF. Here the CDR3 DNA reads TGCAGCGTTGTTTATGCCGGGGAAGAGGAAGAGACCCAGTACTTC.

The rearrangement links TRBV30 to TRBJ1-1, with D tentatively TRBD1 (6 bases). CDR3 length equals 15 residues. V lost 4 bases and J lost 2, with 17 bases in between. CDR1 and CDR2 from the germline V gene are GTSNPN and SVGIG (reference sequence). The DNA for the CDR3 is TGTGCCTGGATCAGACAGGTGACAGTCAACACTGAAGCTTTCTTT. Protein: CAWIRQVTVNTEAFF.

This clonotype was seen many times. J is TRBJ1-5 and V is TRBV6-1; D not certain. The CDR3 contains 16 residues. Looked up from germline, CDR1 is MNHNS and CDR2 is SASEGT. Between the trimmed V and J ends, which lost 6 bases and 1 base, there was a span of 16 bases. CDR3 residues: CASSEWTIRSNQPQHF. CDR3 DNA: TGTGCCAGCAGCGAATGGACCATTAGGAGCAATCAGCCCCAGCATTTT.

V usage is TRBV5-1 and J usage is TRBJ2-2; TRBD1 matches 7 bases. The germline CDR1 and CDR2 sequences are SGHRS and YFSETQ. V gave up 0 bases and J gave up 6 bases; unmatched junction bases: 8. There are 16 residues in the CDR3. CDR3: CASSLETGDRAGELFF. CDR3 bases: TGCGCCAGCAGCTTGGAAACAGGGGATAGAGCCGGGGAGCTGTTTTTT.